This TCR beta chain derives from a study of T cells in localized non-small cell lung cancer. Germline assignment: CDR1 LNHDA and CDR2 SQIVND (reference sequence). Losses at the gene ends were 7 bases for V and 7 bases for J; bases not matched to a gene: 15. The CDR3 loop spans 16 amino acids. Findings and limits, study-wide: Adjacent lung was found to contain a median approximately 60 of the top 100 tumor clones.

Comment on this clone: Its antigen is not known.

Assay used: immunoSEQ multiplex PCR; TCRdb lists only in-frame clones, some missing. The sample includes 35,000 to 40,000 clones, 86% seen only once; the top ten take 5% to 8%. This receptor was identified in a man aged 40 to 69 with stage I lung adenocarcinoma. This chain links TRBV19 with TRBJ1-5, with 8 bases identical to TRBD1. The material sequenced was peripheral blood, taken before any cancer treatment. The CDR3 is CASTLRGQGLRQPQHF. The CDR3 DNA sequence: TGTGCCAGTACCCTCCGCGGACAGGGTTTGAGACAGCCCCAGCATTTT.